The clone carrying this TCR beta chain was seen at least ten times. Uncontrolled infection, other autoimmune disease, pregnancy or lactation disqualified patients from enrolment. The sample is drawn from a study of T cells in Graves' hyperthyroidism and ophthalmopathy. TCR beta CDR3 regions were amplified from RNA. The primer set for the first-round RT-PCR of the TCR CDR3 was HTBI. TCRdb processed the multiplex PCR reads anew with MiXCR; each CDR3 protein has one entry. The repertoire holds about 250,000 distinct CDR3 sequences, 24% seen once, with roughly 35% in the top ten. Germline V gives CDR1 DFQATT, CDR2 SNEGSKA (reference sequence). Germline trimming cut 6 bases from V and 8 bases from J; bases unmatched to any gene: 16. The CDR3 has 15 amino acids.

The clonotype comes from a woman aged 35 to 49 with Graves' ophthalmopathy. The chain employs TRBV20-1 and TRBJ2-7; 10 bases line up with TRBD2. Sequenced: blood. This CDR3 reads CSAGIGLAGEGQQYF. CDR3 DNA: TGCAGTGCAGGGATAGGGCTAGCGGGAGAAGGGCAGCAGTACTTC.